These 21 T cell receptor beta chains share one sample of origin, sequenced in a study of Graves' ophthalmopathy and Graves' hyperthyroidism. Amplified material comprised TCR beta CDR3 regions derived from RNA transcripts. An opening RT-PCR round employed HTBI primers and preceded a second-round multiplex PCR. From the multiplex PCR reads, TCRdb called clonotypes with MiXCR, one entry per CDR3 protein. Of more than 550,000 distinct CDR3 sequences detected, over 40% appear once; the ten largest clones hold 3% to 4%. The sequenced sample was peripheral blood. These receptors all come from an adult man with Graves' ophthalmopathy.

The V and J genes are TRBV29-1 and TRBJ1-1, with a weak D call TRBD1 (5 bases). The CDR3 totals 11 residues. The V gene lost 7 bases and the J gene lost 5 bases, with 11 bases spanning the gap. Germline loops: CDR1 SQVTM, CDR2 ANQGSEA. CDR3 protein: CSEDGGTEAFF. CDR3 sequence (DNA): TGCAGCGAGGACGGGGGGACTGAAGCTTTCTTT.

V is TRBV2 and J is TRBJ1-5, with 9 positions matching TRBD1. Germline V gene lookup returns CDR1 SNHLY and CDR2 FYNNEI. The CDR3 sequence is 17 residues long. Trimming removed 5 bases from V and 2 bases from J; junction bases left unmatched: 10. The CDR3 is CASSTAADRGGNQPQHF. Here the CDR3 DNA reads TGTGCCAGCAGTACAGCGGCGGACAGGGGTGGCAATCAGCCCCAGCATTTT.

This clonotype occurred many times. This chain joins TRBV4-2 and TRBJ2-7; possible D gene TRBD2, 7 bases. CDR3 length: 14 residues. The ends were cut back, 0 bases at V and 4 bases at J, with 10 bases in the middle. The V gene's germline CDR1 is LGHNA and CDR2 YNFKEQ. The CDR3 loop reads CASSQDAGAYEQYF. The CDR3 coding sequence is TGTGCCAGCAGCCAAGATGCGGGGGCTTACGAGCAGTACTTC.

This clonotype showed up many times. The chain carries TRBV29-1 and TRBJ2-2; D is uncertain. The CDR3 runs to 10 residues. V lost 2 bases and J 7 bases, leaving 2 bases between the germline ends. Germline V CDR1 and CDR2: SQVTM, ANQGSEA. CDR3: CSVEYGELFF. DNA of the CDR3: TGCAGCGTTGAATACGGGGAGCTGTTTTTT.

Many counts were recorded for this clonotype. V usage is TRBV5-1 and J usage is TRBJ2-7, with TRBD2 matching 9 bases. The CDR3 extends over 15 amino acids. V gave up 4 bases and J gave up 5 bases; unmatched junction bases: 10. The germline V gene has CDR1 SGHRS and CDR2 YFSETQ. In DNA, the CDR3 is TGCGCCAGCAGCCCCCCGGGACTAGCACCGCACGAGCAGTACTTC. This sequence encodes CASSPPGLAPHEQYF.

This clonotype was counted at least ten times. The chain links TRBV29-1 to TRBJ1-3, with D uncertain. Trimming stripped 4 bases from V and 1 base from J, with 5 bases between. Germline values: CDR1 SQVTM, CDR2 ANQGSEA. The CDR3 length is 12 residues. The CDR3 protein is CSVGGSGNTIYF. For the CDR3, the DNA is TGCAGCGTTGGAGGGTCTGGAAACACCATATATTTT.

This clonotype occurred many times. The J gene is TRBJ2-2, the V gene TRBV7-9, with D uncertain. The germline V gene encodes CDR1 SEHNR and CDR2 FQNEAQ (reference sequence). The CDR3 has 15 residues. Trimming removed 6 bases from V and 4 bases from J, with 15 bases in between. CDR3 sequence reads: CASRRDLDVTGELFF. The CDR3 DNA reads as TGTGCCAGCAGACGAGACCTCGACGTCACCGGGGAGCTGTTTTTT.

The chain carries TRBV7-2 and TRBJ1-5; 9 positions agree with TRBD1. This CDR3 is 16 amino acids long. Germline-derived CDR1 and CDR2 are SGHTA and FQGNSA. J gave up 5 bases and V 5 bases, and 10 bases lay outside the gene matches. CDR3 sequence (DNA): TGTGCCAGCAGCCGGGACAGGGAGCCCGGAGATCAGCCCCAGCATTTT. It yields the protein CASSRDREPGDQPQHF.

The gene calls are TRBV25-1 and TRBJ2-2; D ambiguous. The germline V gene encodes CDR1 MGHDK and CDR2 SYGVNS. The V end lost 4 bases, the J end lost 5 bases, and 11 bases lay between the germline ends. The CDR3 runs to 14 residues. CDR3 nucleotide sequence: TGTGCCAGCAGTGTGGCGCGAAATACCGGGGAGCTGTTTTTT. This codes for CASSVARNTGELFF.

This clonotype was picked up many times. The chain has TRBV2 and TRBJ2-5; 8 positions agree with TRBD1. Germline values: CDR1 SNHLY, CDR2 FYNNEI. V was pared by 0 bases and J by 6 bases, with 6 bases of the junction left unmatched. CDR3 length: 15 amino acids. The CDR3 sequence is CASSEAWTGRKTQYF. The CDR3 DNA reads TGTGCCAGCAGTGAAGCCTGGACAGGGCGAAAGACCCAGTACTTC.

The gene calls are TRBV10-3 and TRBJ1-1; 8 bases fit TRBD1. The V gene end was trimmed by 6 bases and the J gene end by 3 bases; junction bases not matched to a gene: 0. The CDR3 is 12 amino acids. The germline CDR1 and CDR2 sequences are ENHRY and SYGVKD. The chain's CDR3 is CAIRQGDTEAFF. CDR3 in DNA: TGTGCCATCAGACAGGGGGACACTGAAGCTTTCTTT.

The genes are TRBV2 and TRBJ1-1; 10 positions match TRBD1. Germline V gene data show CDR1 as SNHLY and CDR2 as FYNNEI. V trimming: 6 bases; J trimming: 7 bases; junction bases outside the gene matches: 8. This CDR3 has 14 amino acids. The DNA for the CDR3 is TGTGCCAGCAGCGGTGACAGGGGGCTCTATGAAGCTTTCTTT. It yields the protein CASSGDRGLYEAFF.

As concerns this clonotype: The germline gene is not matched at one end of the junction; a read error may be the cause. The J gene is TRBJ1-1, the V gene TRBV10-3; TRBD1 is a possible D gene (5 bases). The CDR3 spans 14 residues. Germline CDR1 is ENHRY and CDR2 is SYGVKD. DNA for the CDR3: TGTGCCACCAGTGCCATGGGGCGGGGCACTGAAGCTTTCTTT. Protein: CATSAMGRGTEAFF.

The gene calls are TRBV25-1 and TRBJ2-5; TRBD1 agrees at 9 bases. Trimming at V came to 8 bases and at J to 5 bases, leaving 12 bases not matched to a gene. Germline V CDR1 and CDR2: MGHDK, SYGVNS. The CDR3 runs 15 residues. The CDR3 loop is CASVAGTGSLETQYF. The CDR3 nucleotides read TGTGCCAGCGTTGCCGGGACAGGGTCGTTGGAGACCCAGTACTTC.

Comments on this clonotype: A junction boundary mismatches the germline segment, possibly from a read error. V is TRBV25-1 and J is TRBJ2-5, with TRBD1 matching over 7 bases. Germline CDR1 reads MGHDK; CDR2 reads SYGVNS. This CDR3 is built from 13 residues. CDR3 coding DNA: TGTGCCAGCACCCTGACAGGGCAAGAGGCCCAGTACTTC. Its translation is CASTLTGQEAQYF.

This clonotype was counted between two and nine times. The V gene is TRBV6-6, the J gene TRBJ1-1, with a weak D call TRBD1 (5 bases). The CDR3 totals 17 residues. V was cut by 7 bases and J by 1 base, with 22 bases left in between. The V gene's germline CDR1 is MNHNY and CDR2 SVGAGI (reference sequence). Here the CDR3 DNA reads TGTGCCAGCATCGGCCCCCGCCAGGGAGGAGCGAACACTGAAGCTTTCTTT. It is translated as CASIGPRQGGANTEAFF.

About this clonotype: At one end the junction does not follow the germline gene, possibly because of a read error. The J gene is TRBJ1-3, the V gene TRBV10-3; TRBD1 is a possible D gene (5 bases). The germline gives CDR1 ENHRY, CDR2 SYGVKD. The CDR3 has 13 amino acids. CDR3 loop: CASSKQEGNTIYF. As DNA, the CDR3 is TGTGCCAGCAGTAAACAGGAAGGAAACACCATATATTTT.

This clonotype was seen repeatedly, ten times or more. The chain links TRBV25-1 to TRBJ2-7; D is ambiguous. In germline, CDR1 is MGHDK, CDR2 SYGVNS. This CDR3 is 12 amino acids long. The CDR3 bases are TGTGTCTTCTGGGAAGGGAAGAGCGAGCAGTACTTC. This encodes CVFWEGKSEQYF.

This clonotype was seen many times. The V call is TRBV20-1, the J call TRBJ1-1; TRBD1 agrees at 12 bases. The CDR3 spans 11 residues. Germline CDR1 is DFQATT and CDR2 is SNEGSKA (reference sequence). Unmatched junction bases numbered 1, after V lost 5 bases and J lost 9 bases. In nucleotides, the CDR3 is TGCAGTGCTGGGGACAGGGGGCAAGCTTTCTTT. Its translation is CSAGDRGQAFF.

This clonotype was observed a few times. The chain joins TRBV7-9 to TRBJ2-7, with D possibly being TRBD1 or TRBD2 (5 bases each). Per germline, CDR1 SEHNR and CDR2 FQNEAQ (reference sequence). The CDR3 covers 14 residues. Trimming shortened V by 6 bases and J by 7 bases, and 19 bases separated the two germline ends. CDR3 bases: TGTGCCAGCAGTACCGGGACGATCGGCGGAGAGCAGTACTTC. Its protein product is CASSTGTIGGEQYF.

The table lists this clonotype with many counts. CDR3 protein: CASSTGTGREQYF. The DNA of the CDR3 is TGCGCCAGCAGCACCGGGACAGGGAGGGAGCAGTACTTC. The rearrangement links TRBV5-1 to TRBJ2-7; 9 nucleotides line up with TRBD1. CDR1 is SGHRS and CDR2 is YFSETQ in the germline V gene. The CDR3 is 13 residues long. V lost 4 bases and J lost 7; bases outside the gene matches: 6.